These T cell receptor beta chains were read from a single sample in a study of cytomegalovirus exposure and HLA in healthy donors. Data came from immunoSEQ multiplex PCR; TCRdb stores just in-frame clones and leaves some out. The sample consists of 45,000 to 60,000 clones, more than 65% of them appearing once. The specimen sequenced was PBMCs. The source is a woman between 50 and 59 years old in good health and CMV-seronegative. The CDR3 runs from the conserved cysteine through the conserved F or W. Each record gives: clone size, J gene, V gene, D gene, CDR3 protein, CDR3 DNA. D genes are given only for firm matches. Clone size is not always given. Where it is, it says once, few, many or a class for expanded clones.

clone_size: few
j_call: TRBJ1-4
v_call: TRBV7-2
d_call: TRBD1
cdr3_aa: CASSLRDSRNEKLFF
cdr3_nt: TGTGCCAGCAGCCTCCGGGACAGTCGTAATGAAAAACTGTTTTTT

clone_size: .
j_call: TRBJ1-6
v_call: TRBV9
d_call: TRBD1
cdr3_aa: CASSVAGTGSSPLHF
cdr3_nt: TGTGCCAGCAGCGTAGCCGGGACAGGGAGTTCACCCCTCCACTTT

clone_size: .
j_call: TRBJ2-7
v_call: TRBV30
d_call: .
cdr3_aa: CAWLGSHEQYF
cdr3_nt: TGTGCCTGGCTAGGGAGCCACGAGCAGTACTTC

clone_size: once
j_call: TRBJ1-1
v_call: TRBV4-3
d_call: .
cdr3_aa: CASSQASGYTEAFF
cdr3_nt: TGCGCCAGCAGCCAAGCATCAGGGTACACTGAAGCTTTCTTT

clone_size: few
j_call: TRBJ1-2
v_call: TRBV27
d_call: .
cdr3_aa: CASSLTPGTTNYGYTF
cdr3_nt: TGTGCCAGCAGTTTAACCCCAGGGACAACTAACTATGGCTACACCTTC

clone_size: .
j_call: TRBJ2-5
v_call: TRBV9
d_call: .
cdr3_aa: CASSTSPDPSQETQYF
cdr3_nt: TGTGCCAGCAGCACTAGCCCGGACCCCAGCCAAGAGACCCAGTACTTC

clone_size: .
j_call: TRBJ2-7
v_call: TRBV5-8
d_call: .
cdr3_aa: CASSGDSYEQYF
cdr3_nt: TGTGCCAGCAGCGGCGACTCGTACGAGCAGTACTTC

clone_size: .
j_call: TRBJ1-2
v_call: TRBV6-5
d_call: .
cdr3_aa: CASSYSEGFGYTF
cdr3_nt: TGTGCCAGCAGTTACTCCGAGGGTTTTGGCTACACCTTC

clone_size: .
j_call: TRBJ2-3
v_call: TRBV10-1
d_call: TRBD2
cdr3_aa: CASSESGTSGETDTQYF
cdr3_nt: TGCGCCAGCAGTGAATCCGGGACTAGCGGAGAGACAGATACGCAGTATTTT

clone_size: .
j_call: TRBJ1-3
v_call: TRBV30
d_call: .
cdr3_aa: CAWSAGITSSGNTIYF
cdr3_nt: TGTGCCTGGAGTGCAGGGATCACCTCCTCTGGAAACACCATATATTTT

clone_size: .
j_call: TRBJ2-2
v_call: TRBV5-1
d_call: TRBD1
cdr3_aa: CASSSGTVYTGELFF
cdr3_nt: TGCGCCAGCAGCTCCGGGACAGTTTACACCGGGGAGCTGTTTTTT

clone_size: once
j_call: TRBJ2-3
v_call: TRBV7-9
d_call: .
cdr3_aa: CATLTRESDTQYF
cdr3_nt: TGTGCCACCTTAACCCGGGAGTCAGATACGCAGTATTTT

clone_size: .
j_call: TRBJ1-2
v_call: TRBV19
d_call: TRBD1
cdr3_aa: CASSSVGQGYYGYTF
cdr3_nt: TGTGCCAGTAGCAGCGTTGGACAGGGCTACTATGGCTACACCTTC

clone_size: .
j_call: TRBJ2-1
v_call: TRBV6-6
d_call: TRBD2
cdr3_aa: CASSFQRELDNEQFF
cdr3_nt: TGTGCCAGCAGTTTTCAGCGGGAGTTGGACAATGAGCAGTTCTTC

clone_size: .
j_call: TRBJ2-3
v_call: TRBV19
d_call: .
cdr3_aa: CASSLAASTDTQYF
cdr3_nt: TGTGCCAGTAGCTTGGCGGCTAGCACAGATACGCAGTATTTT

clone_size: large
j_call: TRBJ1-1
v_call: TRBV19
d_call: .
cdr3_aa: CASSLRGSNTEAFF
cdr3_nt: TGTGCCAGTAGTCTTCGGGGATCCAACACTGAAGCTTTCTTT

clone_size: few
j_call: TRBJ2-1
v_call: TRBV6-5
d_call: TRBD1
cdr3_aa: CASSSAPGQGYNEQFF
cdr3_nt: TGTGCCAGCAGTTCCGCGCCGGGACAGGGGTACAATGAGCAGTTCTTC

clone_size: .
j_call: TRBJ1-5
v_call: TRBV10-1
d_call: .
cdr3_aa: CASRGGPVETHSNQPQHF
cdr3_nt: TGCGCCAGCAGGGGAGGACCGGTCGAGACCCATAGCAATCAGCCCCAGCATTTT

clone_size: .
j_call: TRBJ1-4
v_call: TRBV7-9
d_call: .
cdr3_aa: CATEGTEKLFF
cdr3_nt: TGTGCCACGGAGGGGACGGAAAAACTGTTTTTT

clone_size: few
j_call: TRBJ2-4
v_call: TRBV7-9
d_call: TRBD1
cdr3_aa: CSSSSDRGGGNIQYF
cdr3_nt: TGTTCCAGCAGCTCAGACAGGGGAGGCGGAAACATTCAGTACTTC

clone_size: .
j_call: TRBJ1-3
v_call: TRBV7-3
d_call: .
cdr3_aa: CASSQTGGNTIYF
cdr3_nt: TGTGCCAGCAGCCAGACAGGTGGAAACACCATATATTTT

clone_size: few
j_call: TRBJ2-3
v_call: TRBV6-1
d_call: TRBD2
cdr3_aa: CASRRTSELGDTQYF
cdr3_nt: TGTGCCAGCAGAAGAACTAGCGAACTTGGGGATACGCAGTATTTT

clone_size: once
j_call: TRBJ1-2
v_call: TRBV19
d_call: TRBD1
cdr3_aa: CASSMSGTGGPLYGYTF
cdr3_nt: TGTGCCAGTAGTATGAGTGGGACAGGGGGCCCTTTATATGGCTACACCTTC

clone_size: .
j_call: TRBJ1-5
v_call: TRBV19
d_call: TRBD1
cdr3_aa: CASSFGTGRGQPQHF
cdr3_nt: TGTGCCAGTAGTTTCGGGACAGGACGTGGTCAGCCCCAGCATTTT

clone_size: .
j_call: TRBJ1-1
v_call: TRBV7-2
d_call: .
cdr3_aa: CASSFGREGNTEAFF
cdr3_nt: TGTGCCAGCAGCTTCGGCAGGGAGGGGAACACTGAAGCTTTCTTT

clone_size: .
j_call: TRBJ1-2
v_call: TRBV6-1
d_call: .
cdr3_aa: CASSEGSGNYGYTF
cdr3_nt: TGTGCCAGCAGTGAAGGGTCAGGGAACTATGGCTACACCTTC

clone_size: .
j_call: TRBJ2-6
v_call: TRBV4-3
d_call: .
cdr3_aa: CASSSRQYSGANVLTF
cdr3_nt: TGCGCCAGCAGCTCCCGACAGTACTCTGGGGCCAACGTCCTGACTTTC

clone_size: .
j_call: TRBJ2-3
v_call: TRBV10-3
d_call: TRBD2
cdr3_aa: CAISRGLAGAFSTDTQYF
cdr3_nt: TGTGCCATCAGCCGCGGGCTAGCGGGTGCCTTTAGCACAGATACGCAGTATTTT

clone_size: .
j_call: TRBJ1-1
v_call: TRBV5-1
d_call: .
cdr3_aa: CASSGSGGRETFF
cdr3_nt: TGCGCCAGCAGCGGGTCGGGGGGGCGCGAGACTTTCTTT

clone_size: .
j_call: TRBJ1-1
v_call: TRBV30
d_call: .
cdr3_aa: CAWSVPPDSMNTEAFF
cdr3_nt: TGTGCCTGGAGCGTCCCCCCGGACAGCATGAACACTGAAGCTTTCTTT

clone_size: few
j_call: TRBJ2-1
v_call: TRBV11-2
d_call: TRBD2
cdr3_aa: CASSVGTSNHNEQFF
cdr3_nt: TGTGCCAGCAGCGTCGGGACTAGCAACCACAATGAGCAGTTCTTC

clone_size: .
j_call: TRBJ1-1
v_call: TRBV7-7
d_call: TRBD1
cdr3_aa: CASSPDRSKLGGPLWGGEAFF
cdr3_nt: TGTGCTAGCAGCCCCGACAGAAGCAAACTAGGGGGCCCACTTTGGGGTGGTGAAGCTTTCTTT

clone_size: .
j_call: TRBJ1-3
v_call: TRBV7-2
d_call: TRBD1
cdr3_aa: CASSVDRGRNTIYF
cdr3_nt: TGTGCCAGCAGCGTGGACAGGGGAAGAAACACCATATATTTT

clone_size: .
j_call: TRBJ1-2
v_call: TRBV11-2
d_call: TRBD1
cdr3_aa: CASSLSGQGAGYTF
cdr3_nt: TGTGCCAGCAGCTTAAGCGGACAGGGTGCTGGCTACACCTTC

clone_size: .
j_call: TRBJ1-1
v_call: TRBV7-2
d_call: .
cdr3_aa: CASSSQGYTEAFF
cdr3_nt: TGTGCCAGCAGCTCACAGGGTTACACTGAAGCTTTCTTT

clone_size: .
j_call: TRBJ2-7
v_call: TRBV6-6
d_call: .
cdr3_aa: CASSQRTEQYF
cdr3_nt: TGTGCCAGCAGTCAACGGACAGAGCAGTACTTC

clone_size: once
j_call: TRBJ2-1
v_call: TRBV11-2
d_call: .
cdr3_aa: CASSPSGGEQFF
cdr3_nt: TGTGCCAGCAGCCCTTCAGGTGGTGAGCAGTTCTTC

clone_size: .
j_call: TRBJ2-5
v_call: TRBV5-1
d_call: TRBD2
cdr3_aa: CASSLGGGQTQYF
cdr3_nt: TGCGCCAGCAGCTTGGGCGGGGGGCAGACCCAGTACTTC

clone_size: .
j_call: TRBJ2-7
v_call: TRBV28
d_call: .
cdr3_aa: CASSLKRVTYEQYF
cdr3_nt: TGTGCCAGCAGTTTGAAGAGGGTGACCTACGAGCAGTACTTC

clone_size: .
j_call: TRBJ1-3
v_call: TRBV5-1
d_call: .
cdr3_aa: CASSLTHDTGNTIYF
cdr3_nt: TGCGCCAGCAGCTTAACCCATGACACAGGAAACACCATATATTTT

clone_size: .
j_call: TRBJ2-2
v_call: TRBV6-5
d_call: TRBD1
cdr3_aa: CASRRTGGTGELFF
cdr3_nt: TGTGCCAGCAGGCGGACAGGGGGAACCGGGGAGCTGTTTTTT

clone_size: .
j_call: TRBJ2-5
v_call: TRBV7-9
d_call: .
cdr3_aa: CASSLYGPASTQYF
cdr3_nt: TGTGCCAGCAGCTTATATGGGCCTGCTTCGACCCAGTACTTC